These T cell receptor beta chains were read from a single sample in a study of cytomegalovirus exposure and HLA in healthy donors. The method was immunoSEQ multiplex PCR; TCRdb's version includes in-frame clones alone and lacks a portion of them. The sample records 150,000 or so clones, around 83% being singletons. Sequences were obtained from PBMCs. Receptors originate from a man aged 50-59 years in good health and CMV-seropositive. The conserved cysteine and the conserved F or W are not part of the CDR3 here.

v_call	j_call	cdr3_aa
TRBV9	TRBJ2-1	ASSVSGTSGYYNEQF
TRBV29-1	TRBJ1-2	SVEGGPFGYGYT
TRBV21-1	TRBJ2-7	ARTVRLGPRGSYEQY
TRBV6-5	TRBJ1-6	ASRTGTGKSPLH
TRBV7-2	TRBJ1-6	ASSLGIRGSYNSPLH
TRBV2	TRBJ1-2	ASSDRINYGYT
TRBV7-8	TRBJ2-3	ATGGGFTDTQY
TRBV18	TRBJ2-3	ASSGGQLADTQY
TRBV2	TRBJ2-3	ASWANTQY
TRBV28	TRBJ2-7	ASSLGGGGYEQY
TRBV19	TRBJ1-1	ASKQAGKIRVNTEAF
TRBV7-3	TRBJ1-1	ASTDRAEAF
TRBV5-1	TRBJ1-2	ASSFPGQGKDYGYT
TRBV27	TRBJ2-3	ASSPPNRVADTQY
TRBV6-1	TRBJ1-1	ASSEAQTGVNTEAF
TRBV5-1	TRBJ1-6	ASSLERGNSPLH
TRBV6-1	TRBJ1-3	ASSEDHWTGPGNTIY
TRBV27	TRBJ1-5	ASSFAFGLNQPQH
TRBV18	TRBJ1-5	ASLFSNQPQH
TRBV19	TRBJ1-1	AGSLGLNTEAF
TRBV5-1	TRBJ2-3	ASSLADRNTQY
TRBV7-2	TRBJ1-5	ASSTGSGGNQPQH
TRBV28	TRBJ2-7	ASRFGQYYEQY
TRBV29-1	TRBJ2-7	SVEDRGFSEQY
TRBV9	TRBJ2-3	ASSVGPTTDTQY
TRBV19	TRBJ2-1	ASSPMGGGRGQF
TRBV7-9	TRBJ1-1	ASTLEGASGGAF
TRBV6-1	TRBJ2-3	ASSKQPISTDTQY
TRBV6-5	TRBJ1-4	ASSYSGHPTNEKLF
TRBV18	TRBJ2-1	ASSPGILRSGRANEQF
TRBV7-9	TRBJ2-3	SSSLIGGAWDTQY
TRBV29-1	TRBJ2-7	SAAPGQGLREQY
TRBV29-1	TRBJ2-7	SGTSALAGDYEQY
TRBV5-1	TRBJ1-1	ASRLTGGRGTEAF
TRBV9	TRBJ2-1	ASSVAVGAYNEQF
TRBV25-1	TRBJ1-1	ASSELGVTEAF